The rows below give T cell receptor beta chains drawn from one sample of a study of a mutant IDH1 vaccine in newly diagnosed glioma. For these receptors, no antigen is known. The repertoire was sequenced with immunoSEQ multiplex PCR; TCRdb's copy has only in-frame clones and lacks some. The sample holds around 53,000 clones, 65% to 85% seen once. Sequenced here: PBMCs, sampled from a glioma patient whose treatment included an IDH1 peptide vaccine. Source of these receptors: a man aged 35 to 55 with glioma. The conserved cysteine and the conserved F or W are not part of the CDR3 here. A D gene is named only where the DNA matches it firmly. Size tells how often a clone was seen (once, few, many) or the class of an expanded clone, and some rows leave it out.

D gene	V gene	clone size	J gene	CDR3 protein
TRBD2	TRBV30	NA	TRBJ2-5	AWSATSRGETQY
NA	TRBV6-6	NA	TRBJ2-2	ASSWGLNTGELF
TRBD1	TRBV4-2	NA	TRBJ1-1	ASRSGEGQGGRTEAF
NA	TRBV5-1	NA	TRBJ2-3	ASSRGGGAQKDTQY
NA	TRBV6-1	NA	TRBJ1-5	ASSGGNQPQH
NA	TRBV30	NA	TRBJ2-7	AWKGPGYEQY
TRBD2	TRBV13	NA	TRBJ2-7	ASSLGGSGGGGSYEQY
TRBD1	TRBV2	NA	TRBJ1-2	ASSSQGNYGYT
NA	TRBV27	NA	TRBJ1-1	ASRGTANTEAF
NA	TRBV7-2	NA	TRBJ2-2	ASSLAGGVNTGELF
NA	TRBV27	NA	TRBJ2-6	ASSPGWGPVSGANVLT
NA	TRBV5-1	NA	TRBJ1-1	ASSGRGAGPEAF
NA	TRBV12-2	NA	TRBJ1-5	ASRSIRDGNQPQH
NA	TRBV27	NA	TRBJ2-5	ASSSLGEETQY
NA	TRBV21-1	NA	TRBJ1-4	ASSNRQGPDEKLF
NA	TRBV14	few	TRBJ1-1	ASSQSGVYVGAF
NA	TRBV5-1	NA	TRBJ2-2	ASSPGGALFTGELF
TRBD1	TRBV7-2	NA	TRBJ2-1	ASSLGGTGLWEQF
NA	TRBV6-5	NA	TRBJ1-1	ASSAPVRAEAF
NA	TRBV7-8	NA	TRBJ2-7	ASSLVTGNYEQY
NA	TRBV4-1	NA	TRBJ1-5	ASSQDFFRRAGQPQH
NA	TRBV25-1	NA	TRBJ2-3	ASSEPGTDTQY
TRBD2	TRBV6-5	NA	TRBJ2-7	ASSRRGGPDEQY
TRBD1	TRBV2	NA	TRBJ1-5	ASSRDRGPNQPQH
TRBD2	TRBV5-1	NA	TRBJ2-5	ASSLRTSGGETQY
NA	TRBV15	NA	TRBJ2-5	ATSHSGPDQETQY
NA	TRBV29-1	NA	TRBJ2-5	SVCTALGGGGTQY
NA	TRBV14	NA	TRBJ2-3	ASSQGLVVGDTQY
TRBD2	TRBV2	NA	TRBJ2-2	ASSEPSGGAGTGELF
TRBD2	TRBV13	NA	TRBJ2-5	ASSLSGGRETQY
NA	TRBV6-1	once	TRBJ2-5	ASSEAGGTKTQY